These 32 T cell receptor beta chains came from one sample sequenced in a study of T cell changes during pregnancy in multiple sclerosis. TCRdb keeps only in-frame clones here, not all; method: immunoSEQ multiplex PCR. The sample contains tens of thousands of clones, 85% to 90% of which appear only once. The specimen was CD8+ T cells from peripheral blood mononuclear cells, collected in the first trimester of pregnancy. The receptors were gathered from a female donor with multiple sclerosis, enrolled in a pregnancy study.

This chain connects TRBV13 to TRBJ2-2; 9 positions match TRBD2. Germline V gene lookup returns CDR1 PRHDT and CDR2 FYEKMQ (reference sequence). Trimming took 2 bases from V and 3 from J; bases not matched to a gene: 4. The CDR3 covers 16 residues. CDR3 in amino acids: CASSLLVAGDTGELFF. CDR3 coding DNA: TGTGCCAGCAGCTTATTGGTAGCGGGGGACACCGGGGAGCTGTTTTTT. The full variable domain, in which reference TRBV13 and TRBJ2-2 provide the parts outside the CDR3, is AAGVIQSPRHLIKEKRETATLKCYPIPRHDTVYWYQQGPGQDPQFLISFYEKMQSDKGSIPDRFSAQQFSDYHSELNMSSLELGDSALYFCASSLLVAGDTGELFFGEGSRLTVL.

Points on this clone: Just one base apart from a much larger clone, this may be a read error. The CDR3 ends on some other residue instead of the conserved phenylalanine or tryptophan, so this is likely a read error. V is TRBV2 and J is TRBJ2-7; D may be TRBD1 (7 bases). Germline V gene data show CDR1 as SNHLY and CDR2 as FYNNEI. The CDR3 loop spans 14 amino acids. The V gene lost 6 bases and the J gene lost 4 bases, with 16 bases spanning the gap. CDR3 in amino acids: CASSPRGEVYEQYL. The CDR3 nucleotides read TGTGCCAGCAGCCCCAGGGGGGAGGTGTACGAGCAGTACCTC.

V and J are TRBV9 and TRBJ1-4; 8 bases agree with TRBD1. Germline CDR1 and CDR2: SGDLS and YYNGEE. The trim removed 3 bases at V and 3 bases at J, leaving 4 bases unmatched. The CDR3 covers 15 residues. The CDR3 sequence is CASSEGQGANEKLFF. DNA of the CDR3: TGTGCCAGCAGCGAAGGACAGGGAGCTAATGAAAAACTGTTTTTT.

CDR3: CASGLGQGAPTEAFF. The CDR3 bases are TGTGCTAGTGGTTTGGGACAGGGGGCCCCCACTGAAGCTTTCTTT. The chain uses TRBV12-5 and TRBJ1-1; 10 bases line up with TRBD1. V dropped 1 base and J dropped 4; count of bases not matched to a gene: 3. Germline V CDR1 and CDR2: LGHNT, FRNRAP. The CDR3 contains 15 residues.

This chain connects TRBV4-2 to TRBJ2-3, with 8 bases identical to TRBD2. The CDR3 covers 17 residues. Germline-derived CDR1 and CDR2 are LGHNA and YNFKEQ. V gave up 1 base and J gave up 3 bases; unmatched junction bases: 9. The CDR3 is CASSQGSTSAATDTQYF. The CDR3 DNA reads TGTGCCAGCAGCCAAGGCTCGACTAGCGCCGCAACAGATACGCAGTATTTT.

V gene TRBV21-1 combines with J gene TRBJ2-7; the table's D call, TRBD2, has no DNA check behind it. TRBV21-1 is a documented pseudogene. This CDR3 comprises 16 residues. The CDR3 is CASSKEKRDPPYEQYF. CDR3 nucleotides: TGTGCCAGCAGCAAAGAAAAGCGGGACCCCCCATACGAGCAGTACTTC.

The V call is TRBV2, the J call TRBJ2-5; TRBD2 agrees at 9 bases. V was pared by 0 bases and J by 1 base, with 6 bases of the junction left unmatched. Germline V CDR1 and CDR2: SNHLY, FYNNEI. CDR3 length: 17 amino acids. The CDR3 DNA reads TGTGCCAGCAGTGAAGCGCTTGCGGGAGGGCCCCAAGAGACCCAGTACTTC. Translated: CASSEALAGGPQETQYF.

The rearrangement joins TRBV10-3 to TRBJ2-5, with TRBD1 as a possible D gene (5 bases). The germline V gene encodes CDR1 ENHRY and CDR2 SYGVKD. The length of the CDR3 is 14 residues. Trimming took off 10 bases at V and 2 bases at J, with 17 bases between the two ends. Written as DNA, the CDR3 is TGTGCCACCGCACCCGAAACAGGACAAGAGACCCAGTACTTC. It yields the protein CATAPETGQETQYF.

V and J are TRBV25-1 and TRBJ2-5; TRBD2 agrees at 7 bases. V trimming: 8 bases; J trimming: 5 bases; junction bases outside the gene matches: 2. The CDR3 covers 11 residues. From germline, CDR1 is MGHDK and CDR2 SYGVNS. CDR3 nucleotides: TGTGCCAGCTCAGCGGGGGAGACCCAGTACTTC. Translation: CASSAGETQYF.

This clone came up once. This chain links TRBV11-2 with TRBJ2-1; D may be TRBD2 (6 bases). CDR1 is SGHAT and CDR2 is FQNNGV in the germline V gene. The CDR3 runs 14 residues. V was clipped by 1 base and J by 6 bases, with 10 bases between them. The CDR3 spells CASSLGGGSNEQFF. CDR3 nucleotides: TGTGCCAGCAGCTTAGGGGGAGGTAGCAATGAGCAGTTCTTC.

This clone has ten or more counts. The chain joins TRBV4-2 to TRBJ2-1; 11 bases are shared with TRBD2. J lost 4 bases, V lost 0 bases, and 2 bases had no gene match. CDR1 is LGHNA, CDR2 YNFKEQ, per germline. The CDR3 consists of 16 residues. In DNA, the CDR3 is TGTGCCAGCAGCCAAGACTCTAGCGGGGGGTACAATGAGCAGTTCTTC. Residues: CASSQDSSGGYNEQFF.

The chain joins TRBV27 to TRBJ2-7; 9 bases are a match to TRBD1. The ends lost 5 bases at V and 2 bases at J; junction bases unmatched: 4. The CDR3 is 14 residues long. The germline CDR1 and CDR2 sequences are MNHEY and SMNVEV (reference sequence). The CDR3 DNA follows: TGTGCCAGCAGTGCCGGGACAGGGACCTACGAGCAGTACTTC. This sequence encodes CASSAGTGTYEQYF.

This clone was seen just once. The chain is built from TRBV27 and TRBJ2-7; D is unclear. V was trimmed by 4 bases and J by 6 bases, leaving 10 bases between them. Germline loops: CDR1 MNHEY, CDR2 SMNVEV (reference sequence). The CDR3 spans 12 residues. This CDR3 reads CASSSPFFEQYF. The CDR3 coding sequence is TGTGCCAGCAGTTCTCCCTTCTTCGAGCAGTACTTC.

The chain recombines TRBV4-3 with TRBJ2-6; D call uncertain. Germline values: CDR1 LGHNA, CDR2 YSLEER. The CDR3 covers 15 residues. Trimming shortened V by 3 bases and J by 0 bases, and 6 bases separated the two germline ends. CDR3: CASSQTVSGANVLTF. In DNA, the CDR3 is TGCGCCAGCAGCCAGACTGTCTCTGGGGCCAACGTCCTGACTTTC.

V usage is TRBV19 and J usage is TRBJ1-1; D is possibly TRBD1 (6 bases). V was clipped by 9 bases and J by 3 bases, with 23 bases between them. CDR3 length: 16 amino acids. The V gene's germline CDR1 is LNHDA and CDR2 SQIVND (reference sequence). The CDR3: CASRSRDTVRDTEAFF. DNA for the CDR3: TGTGCCAGCCGGTCCCGGGACACGGTCAGGGACACTGAAGCTTTCTTT. Drawing the rest from reference TRBV19 and TRBJ1-1, the complete variable domain is DGGITQSPKYLFRKEGQNVTLSCEQNLNHDAMYWYRQDPGQGLRLIYYSQIVNDFQKGDIAEGYSVSREKKESFPLTVTSAQKNPTAFYLCASRSRDTVRDTEAFFGQGTRLTVV.

This chain uses TRBV11-2 with TRBJ2-5, with 10 bases matching TRBD2. CDR3 length: 17 amino acids. Germline V CDR1 and CDR2: SGHAT, FQNNGV. V dropped 1 base and J dropped 1; count of bases not matched to a gene: 6. CDR3 protein: CASSLATGLAFQETQYF. CDR3 in DNA: TGTGCCAGCAGCTTAGCCACGGGACTAGCGTTCCAAGAGACCCAGTACTTC. The complete variable domain, with remaining parts taken from reference TRBV11-2 and TRBJ2-5, reads EAGVAQSPRYKIIEKRQSVAFWCNPISGHATLYWYQQILGQGPKLLIQFQNNGVVDDSQLPKDRFSAERLKGVDSTLKIQPAKLEDSAVYLCASSLATGLAFQETQYFGPGTRLLVL.

The chain employs TRBV5-4 and TRBJ2-2; no reliable D call. V dropped 2 bases and J dropped 3 bases, with 5 bases sitting between them. Germline loops: CDR1 SGHNT, CDR2 YYREEE (reference sequence). CDR3 length: 13 amino acids. The CDR3 nucleotides read TGTGCCAGCAGCTTAACAGACACCGGGGAGCTGTTTTTT. Encoded protein: CASSLTDTGELFF.

The chain combines TRBV25-1 with TRBJ1-1; TRBD1 agrees at 7 bases. The CDR3 length is 15 residues. Germline CDR1 reads MGHDK; CDR2 reads SYGVNS. Trimming removed 1 base from V and 4 bases from J; junction bases left unmatched: 6. As DNA, the CDR3 is TGTGCCAGCAGTGAATTTGGTACAGGGGCCACTGAAGCTTTCTTT. It codes for CASSEFGTGATEAFF.

The V gene is TRBV28, the J gene TRBJ2-1; maybe TRBD1 (6 bases). V was shortened by 3 bases and J by 8 bases, with 14 bases between the two germline ends. The germline gives CDR1 MDHEN, CDR2 SYDVKM. The CDR3 length is 14 residues. Here the CDR3 reads CASSLGALGDEQFF. The CDR3 nucleotides read TGTGCCAGCAGTTTGGGGGCCCTAGGGGATGAGCAGTTCTTC.

The V call is TRBV6-4, the J call TRBJ1-2; D possibly corresponds to TRBD1 (6 bases). The CDR3 is 16 amino acids. Germline V gene data show CDR1 as MRHNA and CDR2 as SNTAGT. V shed 6 bases and J shed 1 base, with 18 bases lying between them. CDR3 DNA sequence: TGTGCCAGCAGAACACGGAGGACAGTAGATAACTATGGCTACACCTTC. Translation: CASRTRRTVDNYGYTF.

V and J are TRBV27 and TRBJ2-7; D is possibly TRBD1 (6 bases). The length of the CDR3 is 14 residues. The germline V gene has CDR1 MNHEY and CDR2 SMNVEV (reference sequence). Trimming took off 2 bases at V and 5 bases at J, with 13 bases between the two ends. DNA for the CDR3: TGTGCCAGCAGTTTAAGGCCCAGGGGCGACGAGCAGTACTTC. Residues: CASSLRPRGDEQYF.

The chain is built from TRBV27 and TRBJ2-7, with TRBD2 matching 11 bases. Trimming cost V 3 bases and J 3 bases; bases outside gene matches: 4. The CDR3 has 15 amino acids. Germline CDR1 is MNHEY and CDR2 is SMNVEV (reference sequence). The CDR3, as DNA: TGTGCCAGCAGTTTTAGCGGGAGGGGAAGCTACGAGCAGTACTTC. It specifies CASSFSGRGSYEQYF.

V is TRBV4-3 and J is TRBJ2-5; D remains unclear. Germline-derived CDR1 and CDR2 are LGHNA and YSLEER. The CDR3 is made up of 14 amino acids. Between the trimmed V and J ends, which lost 0 bases and 3 bases, there was a span of 8 bases. The CDR3 bases are TGCGCCAGCAGCCAAGATGGAGTGGAAGAGACCCAGTACTTC. Translated, it gives CASSQDGVEETQYF.

The chain carries TRBV20-1 and TRBJ1-1; tentative D call: TRBD1 (6 bases). The germline V gene encodes CDR1 DFQATT and CDR2 SNEGSKA (reference sequence). The CDR3 is 11 amino acids. This chain's CDR3 is CRQGLNTEAFF. The CDR3 bases are TGCAGACAGGGTTTAAACACTGAAGCTTTCTTT.

V is TRBV27 and J is TRBJ2-1; 7 bases are a match to TRBD1. The ends lost 5 bases at V and 3 bases at J; junction bases unmatched: 7. Germline V gives CDR1 MNHEY, CDR2 SMNVEV (reference sequence). This CDR3 region has 15 residues. The CDR3 DNA sequence: TGTGCCAGCAGTCCCCCAGACAGGGACTACAATGAGCAGTTCTTC. Amino acid sequence: CASSPPDRDYNEQFF.

The chain has TRBV6-1 and TRBJ2-7, with no clear D. Trimming removed 2 bases at V and 0 bases at J, with 14 bases between. CDR1 MNHNS and CDR2 SASEGT come from the germline V gene. The length of the CDR3 is 16 residues. The CDR3 sequence: CASSEIKERSSYEQYF. The DNA for the CDR3 is TGTGCCAGCAGTGAAATTAAGGAGAGGAGCTCCTACGAGCAGTACTTC.

The rearrangement links TRBV29-1 to TRBJ2-7, with 15 bases lining up with TRBD2. Germline values: CDR1 SQVTM, CDR2 ANQGSEA. This CDR3 has 14 amino acids. Losses at the gene ends were 3 bases for V and 4 bases for J; bases not matched to a gene: 1. The CDR3 loop reads CSVDGLAGGYEQYF. The CDR3 DNA is TGCAGCGTTGATGGACTAGCGGGAGGGTACGAGCAGTACTTC.

This clone was recorded only once. An end of the junction does not agree with germline; a read error may underlie this. The rearrangement joins TRBV7-9 to TRBJ2-1; no clear D gene. The CDR3 loop spans 12 amino acids. Germline assignment: CDR1 SEHNR and CDR2 FQNEAQ (reference sequence). CDR3: CASRLGRPEQFF. The CDR3 DNA is TGTGCCAGCAGATTAGGGCGGCCAGAGCAGTTCTTC. Drawing the rest from reference TRBV7-9 and TRBJ2-1, the complete variable domain is DTGVSQNPRHKITKRGQNVTFRCDPISEHNRLYWYRQTLGQGPEFLTYFQNEAQLEKSRLLSDRFSAERPKGSFSTLEIQRTEQGDSAMYLCASRLGRPEQFFGPGTRLTVL.

The chain joins TRBV9 to TRBJ2-7; TRBD2 might be the D (5 bases). Germline CDR1 reads SGDLS; CDR2 reads YYNGEE. Trimming removed 3 bases from V and 4 bases from J, with 14 bases in between. The CDR3 consists of 14 residues. The CDR3 DNA reads TGTGCCAGCAGCGCGCGACTGGGAGATTACGAGCAGTACTTC. It specifies CASSARLGDYEQYF. Drawing the rest from reference TRBV9 and TRBJ2-7, the complete variable domain is DSGVTQTPKHLITATGQRVTLRCSPRSGDLSVYWYQQSLDQGLQFLIQYYNGEERAKGNILERFSAQQFPDLHSELNLSSLELGDSALYFCASSARLGDYEQYFGPGTRLTVT.

The chain joins TRBV27 to TRBJ1-1; 7 nucleotides match TRBD1. CDR3 length equals 14 residues. V lost 7 bases to trimming and J lost 0 bases; unmatched junction nucleotides: 5. Germline values: CDR1 MNHEY, CDR2 SMNVEV (reference sequence). The CDR3 sequence is CASTAGTVNTEAFF. CDR3 nucleotide sequence: TGTGCCAGCACTGCCGGGACAGTGAACACTGAAGCTTTCTTT.

The rearrangement joins TRBV9 to TRBJ2-2; 15 bases map to TRBD2. CDR3 size: 17 residues. The V and J ends lost 0 bases and 7 bases, in that order; junction bases with no gene match: 4. CDR1 SGDLS and CDR2 YYNGEE come from the germline V gene. As DNA, the CDR3 is TGTGCCAGCAGCGTAGGGACTAGCGGGAGGGCCGTCGGGGAGCTGTTTTTT. Its translation: CASSVGTSGRAVGELFF.

This chain connects TRBV6-1 to TRBJ2-6; D is unclear. This CDR3 is 14 amino acids long. V dropped 4 bases and J dropped 0 bases, with 4 bases sitting between them. Per the germline V gene, CDR1 is MNHNS and CDR2 is SASEGT. DNA for the CDR3: TGTGCCAGCAGTGGACACTCTGGGGCCAACGTCCTGACTTTC. Amino acids: CASSGHSGANVLTF.